The 10 T cell receptor beta chains in this list originate from one sample, sequenced in a study of memory CD4+ T cells and cytomegalovirus serostatus. The sort gate was single viable CD3+CD4+CD8-CD45RO+ cells for memory CD4+ T cells. TCRdb's table, derived via immunoSEQ multiplex PCR, lists solely in-frame clones and lacks some. The sample holds some 46,000 clones, more than 60% seen once. The sequencing input was memory CD4+ T cells from blood. These TCRs come from an adult in good health and CMV-seronegative.

The chain is built from TRBV18 and TRBJ1-2, with D possibly matching TRBD1 (5 bases). V gave up 11 bases and J gave up 5 bases, with 21 bases separating them. The germline V gene encodes CDR1 KGHSH and CDR2 LQKENI. The length of the CDR3 is 14 residues. As DNA, the CDR3 is TGTGCCGCCTCGAAGGAAGGGGCGCGATATGGCTACACCTTC. It yields the protein CAASKEGARYGYTF.

The chain couples TRBV5-1 to TRBJ1-1; the D is unclear. CDR3 length equals 16 residues. Deletions cut 0 bases from V and 0 bases from J, with 12 bases between. The germline CDR1 and CDR2 sequences are SGHRS and YFSETQ. In DNA form, the CDR3 reads TGCGCCAGCAGCTTGGTAGGCAGCTTCATGAACACTGAAGCTTTCTTT. As protein: CASSLVGSFMNTEAFF.

The chain has TRBV7-2 and TRBJ2-7; 7 nucleotides agree with TRBD2. The germline CDR1 and CDR2 sequences are SGHTA and FQGNSA. V shed 1 base, J shed 6 bases, and the junction held 9 bases outside the gene matches. The CDR3 runs to 15 residues. CDR3 in DNA: TGTGCCAGCAGCTTAGGGGCTAGCGGCTTTGGCGAGCAGTACTTC. It encodes CASSLGASGFGEQYF.

The chain has TRBV6-5 and TRBJ2-1, with D possibly being TRBD2 (6 bases). Trimming left V 4 bases short and J 0 bases short, with 10 bases between. The CDR3 contains 15 residues. The V gene's germline CDR1 is MNHEY and CDR2 SVGAGI. This CDR3 is CASSWDFDSYNEQFF. The DNA for the CDR3 is TGTGCCAGCAGTTGGGACTTCGACTCCTACAATGAGCAGTTCTTC.

The J gene is TRBJ2-5, the V gene TRBV4-1; a possible D gene is TRBD1 (6 bases). The germline gives CDR1 MGHRA, CDR2 YSYEKL. V lost 4 bases, J lost 5 bases, and 11 bases lay in between. The CDR3 runs to 13 residues. CDR3 sequence (DNA): TGCGCCAGCAGCCCCGACCAGGGGGAGACCCAGTACTTC. It encodes CASSPDQGETQYF.

This clone was seen more than once but under ten times. The chain has TRBV14 and TRBJ1-1; TRBD1 might be the D (5 bases). V dropped 4 bases and J dropped 8 bases, with 14 bases sitting between them. The germline V gene encodes CDR1 SGHDN and CDR2 FVKESK. The CDR3 length is 13 residues. CDR3 bases: TGTGCCAGCAGCCCGGCCGGGACGAAGGAAGCTTTCTTT. It yields the protein CASSPAGTKEAFF.

The chain links TRBV28 to TRBJ1-5; D is perhaps TRBD1 (6 bases). Germline V gene sequence: CDR1 MDHEN, CDR2 SYDVKM. The V end lost 2 bases, the J end lost 1 base, and 6 bases lay between the germline ends. The CDR3 has 14 residues. CDR3 loop: CASSLRGSNQPQHF. The CDR3 bases are TGTGCCAGCAGTTTAAGGGGGAGCAATCAGCCCCAGCATTTT.

This clone was picked up one time. The V gene is TRBV9, the J gene TRBJ1-6, with 7 bases aligning to TRBD1. The CDR3 has 14 amino acids. The V gene end was trimmed by 3 bases and the J gene end by 3 bases; junction bases not matched to a gene: 0. Looked up from germline, CDR1 is SGDLS and CDR2 is YYNGEE. The CDR3 nucleotides are TGTGCCAGCAGCGGGGACAGCTATAATTCACCCCTCCACTTT. Its protein product is CASSGDSYNSPLHF.

This clone was counted between two and nine times. The chain has TRBV7-8 and TRBJ1-5; D gene ambiguous. This CDR3 has 14 amino acids. Per germline, CDR1 SGHVS and CDR2 FQNEAQ. The germline V and J ends were trimmed by 3 bases and 3 bases, with 9 bases remaining between them. CDR3 coding DNA: TGTGCCAGCAGCTTGGACGGAGTCAATCAGCCCCAGCATTTT. As protein: CASSLDGVNQPQHF.

The chain couples TRBV6-5 to TRBJ1-1; D ambiguous. The CDR3 runs to 14 residues. V was trimmed by 4 bases and J by 1 base, leaving 10 bases between them. Per germline, CDR1 MNHEY and CDR2 SVGAGI. CDR3 coding DNA: TGTGCCAGCAGTTTATTATCCCAGAACACTGAAGCTTTCTTT. Translation: CASSLLSQNTEAFF.